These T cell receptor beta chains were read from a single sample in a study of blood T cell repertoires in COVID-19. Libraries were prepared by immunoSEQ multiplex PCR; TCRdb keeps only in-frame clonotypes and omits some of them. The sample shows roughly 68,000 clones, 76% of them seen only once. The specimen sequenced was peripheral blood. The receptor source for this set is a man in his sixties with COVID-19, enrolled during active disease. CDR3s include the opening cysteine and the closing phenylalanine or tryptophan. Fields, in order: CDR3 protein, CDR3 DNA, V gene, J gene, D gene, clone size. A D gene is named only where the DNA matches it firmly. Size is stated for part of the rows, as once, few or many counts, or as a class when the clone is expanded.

CASSSTGYTEAFF	TGTGCCAGCAGCTCGACAGGTTACACTGAAGCTTTCTTT	TRBV7-3	TRBJ1-1	-	-
CASMRREGGEQFF	TGTGCCAGCATGCGTCGGGAGGGTGGTGAGCAGTTCTTC	TRBV12-3/TRBV12-4	TRBJ2-1	TRBD2	-
CASSILDRSNEKLFF	TGTGCCAGTAGTATCCTGGACAGGTCTAATGAAAAACTGTTTTTT	TRBV19	TRBJ1-4	TRBD1	-
CASSPGGEQPQHF	TGTGCCAGCTCACCGGGGGGAGAGCAGCCCCAGCATTTT	TRBV18	TRBJ1-5	-	-
CASSQLQGRYVGQYF	TGTGCCAGCAGCCAACTCCAGGGTCGGTACGTCGGGCAGTATTTT	TRBV14	TRBJ2-3	-	-
CAIGGADYEQYF	TGTGCCATCGGGGGGGCAGACTACGAGCAGTACTTC	TRBV10-3	TRBJ2-7	-	once
CASSVRRDTEAFF	TGTGCCAGCAGTGTCCGACGGGACACTGAAGCTTTCTTT	TRBV2	TRBJ1-1	-	-
CATSERGDTQYF	TGTGCCACCAGTGAAAGAGGTGATACGCAGTATTTT	TRBV24-1	TRBJ2-3	-	-
CASSLARETNYGYTF	TGCGCCAGCAGCTTGGCCAGGGAAACTAACTATGGCTACACCTTC	TRBV5-1	TRBJ1-2	-	-
CSASRWGGNTGELFF	TGCAGTGCTAGTCGGTGGGGGGGCAACACCGGGGAGCTGTTTTTT	TRBV20-1	TRBJ2-2	-	few
CASSITLPAYEQYF	TGTGCCAGTAGTATAACGCTCCCGGCCTACGAGCAGTACTTC	TRBV19	TRBJ2-7	-	-
CASSALSGASTDTQYF	TGTGCCAGCAGCGCCCTTAGCGGGGCTAGCACAGATACGCAGTATTTT	TRBV9	TRBJ2-3	TRBD2	-
CASNLRQGYTGELFF	TGTGCCAGCAACCTAAGACAGGGTTACACCGGGGAGCTGTTTTTT	TRBV6-5	TRBJ2-2	TRBD1	-
CAWKDRGSPEAFF	TGTGCCTGGAAGGACAGGGGGTCCCCTGAAGCTTTCTTT	TRBV30	TRBJ1-1	TRBD1	-
CASRKSDSGELFF	TGTGCCAGCCGTAAGAGCGATAGCGGGGAGCTGTTTTTT	TRBV28	TRBJ2-2	-	-
CASSVASAGELFF	TGTGCCAGCAGCGTAGCTAGCGCCGGGGAGCTGTTTTTT	TRBV9	TRBJ2-2	-	medium-sized
CASSPGGSTEAFF	TGTGCCAGCAGCCCCGGGGGGAGCACTGAAGCTTTCTTT	TRBV11-2	TRBJ1-1	-	-
CAITAGNTDTQYF	TGTGCCATCACTGCGGGTAATACAGATACGCAGTATTTT	TRBV10-3	TRBJ2-3	-	-
CSVGQGTEAFF	TGCAGCGTTGGACAGGGGACTGAAGCTTTCTTT	TRBV29-1	TRBJ1-1	TRBD1	-
CASSYSTRGMDSPLHF	TGTGCCAGCAGTTACTCGACGCGGGGGATGGATTCACCCCTCCACTTT	TRBV6-5	TRBJ1-6	-	-
CASRYTEAFF	TGTGCCAGCAGATACACAGAAGCTTTCTTT	TRBV6-5	TRBJ1-1	-	once
CASSLNGNFYEQYF	TGTGCCAGCAGCTTAAACGGGAATTTCTACGAGCAGTACTTC	TRBV11-2	TRBJ2-7	-	-
CASSSRAGPPEEQYF	TGCGCCAGCAGCTCTAGAGCGGGGCCCCCTGAAGAGCAGTACTTC	TRBV5-1	TRBJ2-7	TRBD2	few
CATSDPRLDGGGRDGDTQYF	TGTGCCACCAGTGATCCTCGTCTGGACGGTGGCGGGAGGGATGGAGATACGCAGTATTTT	TRBV24-1	TRBJ2-3	TRBD2	-
CASNVRGGQSDTQYF	TGTGCCAGCAACGTAAGGGGGGGGCAATCAGATACGCAGTATTTT	TRBV27	TRBJ2-3	-	once
CATMGSVGEQFF	TGTGCCACCATGGGGAGCGTTGGTGAGCAGTTCTTC	TRBV24-1	TRBJ2-1	-	-
CASSLLSGRASEQYF	TGTGCCAGCAGCTTACTTAGCGGGAGGGCCTCCGAGCAGTACTTC	TRBV7-2	TRBJ2-7	TRBD2	-